These 7 T cell receptor beta chains share one sample of origin, sequenced in a study of cytomegalovirus exposure and HLA in healthy donors. A multiplex PCR was run with 60 Vbeta primers and 13 Jbeta primers. TCRdb's copy holds only in-frame clones and misses some; the assay was immunoSEQ multiplex PCR. The sample consists of under 200,000 clones, around 79% of them appearing once. Sequenced sample: PBMCs. These TCRs come from a man in his fifties in good health and CMV-seropositive.

The chain employs TRBV25-1 and TRBJ2-5, with D possibly TRBD1 on 6 matching bases. Germline CDR1 reads MGHDK; CDR2 reads SYGVNS. This CDR3 is built from 14 residues. The V end was cut by 4 bases, the J end by 0 bases, with 9 bases between. CDR3 sequence (DNA): TGTGCCAGCAGTGGTACAGGGTACCAAGAGACCCAGTACTTC. It encodes CASSGTGYQETQYF.

This clone was seen more than once but under ten times. In DNA, the CDR3 is TGTGCCAGCAGTGAATCTGCAGGCGATAATGAAAAACTGTTTTTT. Its translation: CASSESAGDNEKLFF. The chain links TRBV6-1 to TRBJ1-4; D unclear. The length of the CDR3 is 15 residues. Trimming pared 2 bases from V and 4 bases from J, leaving 11 bases between. Germline CDR1 reads MNHNS; CDR2 reads SASEGT.

The chain uses TRBV7-2 and TRBJ1-1, with 9 bases identical to TRBD1. The J segment lost 0 bases and the V segment lost 5 bases, leaving 4 bases of the junction unmatched. The CDR3 has 15 amino acids. CDR1 is SGHTA, CDR2 FQGNSA, per germline. CDR3 DNA sequence: TGTGCCAGCAGCCTCGGGACAGGGCTGAACACTGAAGCTTTCTTT. Translating gives CASSLGTGLNTEAFF.

J is TRBJ1-1 and V is TRBV27, with D perhaps matching TRBD1 (6 bases). CDR1 is MNHEY and CDR2 is SMNVEV in the germline V gene (reference sequence). The CDR3 covers 16 residues. V lost 5 bases to trimming and J lost 4 bases, with 20 bases between them. The CDR3 DNA reads as TGTGCCAGCAGTGTCAGCCCAGGCAGGGGCAGCACTGAAGCTTTCTTT. This encodes CASSVSPGRGSTEAFF.

CDR3 sequence (DNA): TGTGCCAGCAGCTTACGGGTAGGGCGGGGGGGAAGCAATGAGCAGTTCTTC. Translating it yields CASSLRVGRGGSNEQFF. The chain has TRBV7-7 and TRBJ2-1; TRBD2 matches 9 bases. From germline, CDR1 is SSHAT and CDR2 FNYEAQ (reference sequence). The CDR3 covers 17 residues. Trimming cost V 2 bases and J 6 bases; bases outside gene matches: 11.

The genes are TRBV5-1 and TRBJ1-3; a possible D gene is TRBD1 (6 bases). Germline CDR1 and CDR2: SGHRS and YFSETQ. V was shortened by 4 bases and J by 1 base, with 15 bases between the two germline ends. This CDR3 spans 16 amino acids. In DNA, the CDR3 is TGCGCCAGCAGCCCCCAAGACAGGCTTTCTGGAAACACCATATATTTT. Residues: CASSPQDRLSGNTIYF.

The rearrangement links TRBV21-1 to TRBJ2-5; the DNA was not compared with TRBD1, the D call given in the table. TRBV21-1 is recorded as a pseudogene. The CDR3 sequence is 21 residues long. The CDR3 is CASSKEDFWVRDTGGRETQYF. CDR3 bases: TGTGCCAGCAGCAAAGAAGATTTTTGGGTTCGGGACACAGGGGGCCGGGAGACCCAGTACTTC.